The clone carrying this T cell receptor beta chain has more than one count but fewer than ten. The sample is drawn from a study of cytomegalovirus exposure and HLA in healthy donors. It was with 60 Vbeta and 13 Jbeta primers that the PCR ran. Measured with immunoSEQ multiplex PCR; TCRdb has only the in-frame clones, and not every one. Counted here are 170,000 or so clones, roughly four fifths occurring once; the ten biggest clones make up 4.8%. The germline V gene encodes CDR1 LNHNV and CDR2 YYDKDF (reference sequence). The CDR3 contains 13 residues. Trimming took off 7 bases at V and 4 bases at J, with 10 bases between the two ends.

The sequenced material came from PBMCs. The clonotype originates from a girl under 18 in good health and CMV-seropositive. The chain joins TRBV15 to TRBJ1-4, with D perhaps matching TRBD1 (5 bases). CDR3 sequence reads: CATNDRVNEKLFF. The CDR3 coding sequence is TGTGCCACCAACGACAGAGTTAATGAAAAACTGTTTTTT.